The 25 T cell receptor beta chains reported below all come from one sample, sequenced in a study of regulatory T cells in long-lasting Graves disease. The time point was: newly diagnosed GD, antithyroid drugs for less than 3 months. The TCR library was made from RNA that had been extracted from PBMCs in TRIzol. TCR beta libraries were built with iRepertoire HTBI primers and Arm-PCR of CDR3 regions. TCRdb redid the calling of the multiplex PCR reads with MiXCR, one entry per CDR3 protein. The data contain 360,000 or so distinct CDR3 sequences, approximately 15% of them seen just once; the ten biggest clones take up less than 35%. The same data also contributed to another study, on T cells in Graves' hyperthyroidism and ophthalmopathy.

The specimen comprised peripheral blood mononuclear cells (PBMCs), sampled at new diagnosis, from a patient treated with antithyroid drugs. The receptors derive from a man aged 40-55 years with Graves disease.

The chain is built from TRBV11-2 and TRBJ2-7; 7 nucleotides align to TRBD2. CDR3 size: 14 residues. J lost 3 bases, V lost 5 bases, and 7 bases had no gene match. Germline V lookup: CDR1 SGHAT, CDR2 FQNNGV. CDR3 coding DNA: TGTGCCAGCAGCCCTAGGGCGGGGGACTACGAGCAGTACTTC. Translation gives CASSPRAGDYEQYF. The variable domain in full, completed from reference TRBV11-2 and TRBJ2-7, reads EAGVAQSPRYKIIEKRQSVAFWCNPISGHATLYWYQQILGQGPKLLIQFQNNGVVDDSQLPKDRFSAERLKGVDSTLKIQPAKLEDSAVYLCASSPRAGDYEQYFGPGTRLTVT.

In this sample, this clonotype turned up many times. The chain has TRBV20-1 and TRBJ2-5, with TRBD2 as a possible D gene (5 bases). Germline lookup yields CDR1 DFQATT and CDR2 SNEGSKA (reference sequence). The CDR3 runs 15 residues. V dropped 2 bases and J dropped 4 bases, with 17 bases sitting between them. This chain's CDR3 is CSARLSLGSGETQYF. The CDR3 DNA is TGCAGTGCTAGACTGTCACTAGGGTCGGGAGAGACCCAGTACTTC.

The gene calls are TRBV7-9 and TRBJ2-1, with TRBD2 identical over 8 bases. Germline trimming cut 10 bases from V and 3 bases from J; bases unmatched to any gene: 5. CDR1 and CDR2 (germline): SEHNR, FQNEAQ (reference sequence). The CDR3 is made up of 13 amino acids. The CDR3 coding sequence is TGTGCCACCGATAGCGGGAACTACAATGAGCAGTTCTTC. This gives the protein CATDSGNYNEQFF.

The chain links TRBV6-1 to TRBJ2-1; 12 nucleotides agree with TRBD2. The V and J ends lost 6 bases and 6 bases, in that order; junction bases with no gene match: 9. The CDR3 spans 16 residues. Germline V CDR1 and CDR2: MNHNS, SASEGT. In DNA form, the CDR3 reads TGTGCCAGCAGGCATCTAGCGGGGGGGCCTTTCAATGAGCAGTTCTTC. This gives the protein CASRHLAGGPFNEQFF.

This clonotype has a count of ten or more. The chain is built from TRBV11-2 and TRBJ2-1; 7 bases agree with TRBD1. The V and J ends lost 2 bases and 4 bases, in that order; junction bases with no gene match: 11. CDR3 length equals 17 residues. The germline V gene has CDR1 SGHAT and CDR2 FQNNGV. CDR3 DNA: TGTGCCAGCAGCTTAAACCGGGGACAGAATCTTTACAATGAGCAGTTCTTC. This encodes CASSLNRGQNLYNEQFF.

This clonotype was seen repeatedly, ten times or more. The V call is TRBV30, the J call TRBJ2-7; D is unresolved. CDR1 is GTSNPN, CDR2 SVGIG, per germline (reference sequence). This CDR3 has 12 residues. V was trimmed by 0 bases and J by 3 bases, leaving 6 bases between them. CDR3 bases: TGTGCCTGGAGTGTAGGCATCTACGAGCAGTACTTC. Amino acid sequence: CAWSVGIYEQYF.

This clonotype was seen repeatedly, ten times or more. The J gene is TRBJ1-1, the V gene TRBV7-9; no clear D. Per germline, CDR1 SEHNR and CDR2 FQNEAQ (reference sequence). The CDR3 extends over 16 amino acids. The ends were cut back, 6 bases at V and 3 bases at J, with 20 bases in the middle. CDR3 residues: CASRDGANPTHTEAFF. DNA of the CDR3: TGTGCCAGCAGAGATGGTGCCAACCCGACGCACACTGAAGCTTTCTTT. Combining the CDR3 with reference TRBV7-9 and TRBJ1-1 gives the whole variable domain DTGVSQNPRHKITKRGQNVTFRCDPISEHNRLYWYRQTLGQGPEFLTYFQNEAQLEKSRLLSDRFSAERPKGSFSTLEIQRTEQGDSAMYLCASRDGANPTHTEAFFGQGTRLTVV.

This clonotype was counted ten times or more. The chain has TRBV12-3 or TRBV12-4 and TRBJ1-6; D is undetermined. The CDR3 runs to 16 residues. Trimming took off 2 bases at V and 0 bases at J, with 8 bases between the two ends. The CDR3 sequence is CASSLLASSYNSPLHF. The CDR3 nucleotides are TGTGCCAGCAGTTTACTTGCTAGCTCCTATAATTCACCCCTCCACTTT.

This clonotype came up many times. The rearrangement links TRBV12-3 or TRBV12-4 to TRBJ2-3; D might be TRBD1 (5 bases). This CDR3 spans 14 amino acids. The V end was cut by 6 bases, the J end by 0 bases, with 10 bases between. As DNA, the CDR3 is TGTGCCAGCAGGCTGACAGTCAGCACAGATACGCAGTATTTT. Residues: CASRLTVSTDTQYF.

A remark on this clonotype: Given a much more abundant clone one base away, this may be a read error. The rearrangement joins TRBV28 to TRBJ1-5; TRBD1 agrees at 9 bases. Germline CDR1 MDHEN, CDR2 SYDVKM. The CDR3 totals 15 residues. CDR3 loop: CASSGDRASNQSQHF. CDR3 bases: TGTGCCAGCAGTGGGGACAGGGCTAGCAATCAGTCCCAGCATTTT.

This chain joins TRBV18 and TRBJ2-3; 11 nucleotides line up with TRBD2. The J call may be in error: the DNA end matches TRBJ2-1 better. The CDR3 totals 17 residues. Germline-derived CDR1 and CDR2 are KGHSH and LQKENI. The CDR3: CASSAPGLAGGVVEQFF. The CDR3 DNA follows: TGTGCCAGCTCAGCGCCCGGGCTAGCGGGGGGCGTCGTTGAGCAGTTCTTC.

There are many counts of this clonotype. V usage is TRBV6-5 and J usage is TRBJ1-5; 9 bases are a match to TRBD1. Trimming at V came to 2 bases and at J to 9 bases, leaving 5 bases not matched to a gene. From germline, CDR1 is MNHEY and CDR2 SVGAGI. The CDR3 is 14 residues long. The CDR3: CASSYRDRVAPQHF. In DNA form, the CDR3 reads TGTGCCAGCAGTTACCGGGACAGGGTTGCGCCCCAGCATTTT.

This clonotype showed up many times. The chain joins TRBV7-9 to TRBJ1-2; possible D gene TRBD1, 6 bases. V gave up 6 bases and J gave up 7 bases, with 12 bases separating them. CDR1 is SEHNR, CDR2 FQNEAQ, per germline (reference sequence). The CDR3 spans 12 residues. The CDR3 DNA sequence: TGTGCCAGCAGTAACAGGGCCGGTGGCTACACCTTC. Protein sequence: CASSNRAGGYTF.

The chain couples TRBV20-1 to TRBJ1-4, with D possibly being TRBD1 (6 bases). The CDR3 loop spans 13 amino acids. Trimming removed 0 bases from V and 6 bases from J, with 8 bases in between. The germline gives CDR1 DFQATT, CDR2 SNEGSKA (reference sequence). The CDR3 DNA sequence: TGCAGTGCTAGAGATAGGACAGATGAAAAACTGTTTTTT. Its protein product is CSARDRTDEKLFF.

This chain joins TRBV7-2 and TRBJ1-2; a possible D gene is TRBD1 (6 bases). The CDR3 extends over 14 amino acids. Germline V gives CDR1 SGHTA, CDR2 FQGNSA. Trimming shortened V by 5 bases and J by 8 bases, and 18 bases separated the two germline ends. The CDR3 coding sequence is TGTGCCAGCAGCCCCTCAACAGGGATGTTAGGCTACACCTTC. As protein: CASSPSTGMLGYTF.

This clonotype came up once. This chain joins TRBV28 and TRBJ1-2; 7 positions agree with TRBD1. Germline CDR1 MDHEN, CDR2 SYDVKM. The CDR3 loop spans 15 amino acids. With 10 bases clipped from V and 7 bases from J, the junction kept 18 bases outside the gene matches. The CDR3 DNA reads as TGTGCCACCCTATCCCCCGGGACAGCGAGGGGTGGCTACACCTTC. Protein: CATLSPGTARGGYTF.

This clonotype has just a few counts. The CDR3 here is CASSVGAVYEQYF. The CDR3 coding sequence is TGTGCCAGCAGCGTAGGGGCGGTCTACGAGCAGTACTTC. The rearrangement joins TRBV9 to TRBJ2-7, with D unresolved. The germline V gene has CDR1 SGDLS and CDR2 YYNGEE. The ends were cut back, 0 bases at V and 3 bases at J, with 7 bases in the middle. This CDR3 contains 13 residues.

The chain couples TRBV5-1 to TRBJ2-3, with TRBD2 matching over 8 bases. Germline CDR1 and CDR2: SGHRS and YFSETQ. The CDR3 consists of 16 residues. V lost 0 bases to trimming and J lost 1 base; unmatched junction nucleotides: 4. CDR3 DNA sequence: TGCGCCAGCAGCTTGGAACGAGCGGGGGGCACAGATACGCAGTATTTT. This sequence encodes CASSLERAGGTDTQYF. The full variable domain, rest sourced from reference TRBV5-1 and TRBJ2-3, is KAGVTQTPRYLIKTRGQQVTLSCSPISGHRSVSWYQQTPGQGLQFLFEYFSETQRNKGNFPGRFSGRQFSNSRSEMNVSTLELGDSALYLCASSLERAGGTDTQYFGPGTRLTVL.

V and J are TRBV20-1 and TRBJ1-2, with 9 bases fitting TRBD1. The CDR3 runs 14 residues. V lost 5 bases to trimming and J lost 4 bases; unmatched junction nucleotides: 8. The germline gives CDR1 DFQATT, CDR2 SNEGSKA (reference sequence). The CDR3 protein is CSAPRDRVPYGYTF. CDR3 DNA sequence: TGCAGTGCTCCCCGGGACAGGGTCCCCTATGGCTACACCTTC.

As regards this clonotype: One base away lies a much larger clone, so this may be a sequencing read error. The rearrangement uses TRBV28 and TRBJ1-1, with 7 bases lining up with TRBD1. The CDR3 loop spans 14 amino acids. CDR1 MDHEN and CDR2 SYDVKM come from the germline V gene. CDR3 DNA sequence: TGTGCCAGCAGTAACGACAGGGAGTATGTTGAAGCTTCCTTT. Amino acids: CASSNDREYVEASF.

CDR3 in DNA: TGTGCCATCAGTGAGTGGGGACAGTCGGAGACCGGGGAGCTGTTTTTT. It translates to CAISEWGQSETGELFF. This rearrangement joins TRBV10-3 to TRBJ2-2; TRBD1 matches at 7 bases. The CDR3 loop spans 16 amino acids. The J segment lost 5 bases and the V segment lost 1 base, leaving 7 bases of the junction unmatched. Germline-derived CDR1 and CDR2 are ENHRY and SYGVKD.

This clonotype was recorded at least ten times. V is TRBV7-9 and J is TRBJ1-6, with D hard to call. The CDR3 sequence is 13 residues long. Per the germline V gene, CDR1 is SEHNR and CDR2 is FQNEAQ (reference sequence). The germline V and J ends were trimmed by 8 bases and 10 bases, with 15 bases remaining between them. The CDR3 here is CASGLAPRSPLHF. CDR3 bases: TGTGCCAGCGGTCTCGCTCCAAGGTCACCCCTCCACTTT.

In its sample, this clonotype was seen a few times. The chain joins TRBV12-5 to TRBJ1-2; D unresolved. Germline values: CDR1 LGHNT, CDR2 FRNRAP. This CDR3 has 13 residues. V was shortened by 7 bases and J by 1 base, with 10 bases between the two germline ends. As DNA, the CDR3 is TGTGCTAGTGCCCCGGACGTTAACTATGGCTACACCTTC. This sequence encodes CASAPDVNYGYTF.

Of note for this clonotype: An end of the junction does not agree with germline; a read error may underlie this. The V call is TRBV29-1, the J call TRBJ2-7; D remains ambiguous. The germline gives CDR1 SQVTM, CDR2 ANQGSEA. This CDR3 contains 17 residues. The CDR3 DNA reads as TGCAGCGTCCTCTTTTATTTGGACGCAACGCTGCCCTACAAGCAGTACTTC. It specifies CSVLFYLDATLPYKQYF.

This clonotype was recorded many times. In DNA form, the CDR3 reads TGCAGTGCGGGACCGGGACAGGGTAGACAGCCCCAGCATTTT. Translated, it gives CSAGPGQGRQPQHF. The chain employs TRBV20-1 and TRBJ1-5, with 9 positions matching TRBD1. Germline V gives CDR1 DFQATT, CDR2 SNEGSKA (reference sequence). The trim removed 6 bases at V and 7 bases at J, leaving 10 bases unmatched. The CDR3 loop spans 14 amino acids.